The 19 T cell receptor beta chains below come from one sample, sequenced in a study of CD8+CD57+ T cells in acquired aplastic anemia. Investigators profiled TCR beta VDJ and CDR3 from genomic DNA template. Each CDR3 protein is one row after TCRdb ran MiXCR on the reads. The repertoire holds under 350,000 distinct CDR3 sequences, under 65% seen once, with roughly 1.3% in the top ten. Sequenced patients had shown CD8+CD57+ cell expansion by flow cytometry. Sequencing used sorted CD4+, CD8+, or CD8+CD57+ T cells (not recorded which) from PBMCs. The receptor set was obtained from a human donor with aplastic anemia.

This clonotype occurred a few times. The chain links TRBV5-1 to TRBJ1-1; a weak D match, TRBD1 (6 bases). From germline, CDR1 is SGHRS and CDR2 YFSETQ. The CDR3 has 13 amino acids. Trimming pared 0 bases from V and 6 bases from J, leaving 9 bases between. The CDR3 is CASSLAWGPEAFF. For the CDR3, the DNA is TGCGCCAGCAGCTTGGCGTGGGGGCCTGAAGCTTTCTTT.

The V call is TRBV20-1, the J call TRBJ2-1, with a tentative D call TRBD2 (6 bases). The CDR3 spans 14 residues. V lost 3 bases, J lost 6 bases, and 15 bases lay in between. Per the germline V gene, CDR1 is DFQATT and CDR2 is SNEGSKA (reference sequence). The CDR3 sequence: CSARGGTATNEQFF. CDR3 DNA: TGCAGTGCTAGGGGTGGGACTGCGACCAATGAGCAGTTCTTC.

J is TRBJ2-5 and V is TRBV2; tentative D call: TRBD2 (5 bases). Germline assignment: CDR1 SNHLY and CDR2 FYNNEI. CDR3 length equals 12 residues. V gave up 8 bases and J gave up 4 bases, with 11 bases separating them. CDR3 sequence reads: CASGGSGETQYF. CDR3 sequence (DNA): TGTGCCAGCGGCGGGTCCGGAGAGACCCAGTACTTC.

This clonotype was detected only once. The chain uses TRBV19 and TRBJ1-3; tentatively, D is TRBD1 (5 bases). Between the trimmed V and J ends, which lost 7 bases and 2 bases, there was a span of 9 bases. Germline V CDR1 and CDR2: LNHDA, SQIVND (reference sequence). This CDR3 is built from 13 residues. The CDR3 nucleotides read TGTGCCAGTACCCAGGGCCCTGGAAACACCATATATTTT. Its translation: CASTQGPGNTIYF.

V and J are TRBV2 and TRBJ2-1; D is possibly TRBD2 (7 bases). The germline V and J ends were trimmed by 3 bases and 2 bases, with 11 bases remaining between them. The CDR3 extends over 15 amino acids. From germline, CDR1 is SNHLY and CDR2 FYNNEI. The CDR3 spells CASSDGGGAYNEQFF. In DNA form, the CDR3 reads TGTGCCAGCAGTGACGGAGGGGGGGCCTACAATGAGCAGTTCTTC.

The gene calls are TRBV7-8 and TRBJ1-5; the D is unclear. The V gene's germline CDR1 is SGHVS and CDR2 FQNEAQ. V was cut by 2 bases and J by 6 bases, with 20 bases left in between. This CDR3 has 17 amino acids. This CDR3 reads CASSLTGTVGTSQPQHF. The DNA of the CDR3 is TGTGCCAGCAGCTTAACGGGAACGGTAGGCACCTCTCAGCCCCAGCATTTT.

This clonotype was seen repeatedly, ten times or more. J is TRBJ2-7 and V is TRBV19, with D tentatively TRBD2 (6 bases). V was trimmed by 5 bases and J by 2 bases, leaving 16 bases between them. The CDR3 is made up of 15 amino acids. CDR1 and CDR2 from the germline V gene are LNHDA and SQIVND (reference sequence). The CDR3 protein is CASSYTGVKPYEQYF. The CDR3 DNA follows: TGTGCCAGTAGTTATACGGGGGTCAAGCCCTACGAGCAGTACTTC.

This chain links TRBV7-2 with TRBJ1-1, with 11 bases lining up with TRBD1. This CDR3 region has 15 residues. CDR1 and CDR2 from the germline V gene are SGHTA and FQGNSA. V lost 3 bases and J lost 6; bases outside the gene matches: 6. The CDR3 DNA follows: TGTGCCAGCAGCTTGGGGACAGGGGGGTTCTCTGAAGCTTTCTTT. Protein product: CASSLGTGGFSEAFF.

The chain carries TRBV6-5 and TRBJ1-5, with a tentative D call TRBD1 (5 bases). V lost 5 bases to trimming and J lost 3 bases, with 14 bases between them. The length of the CDR3 is 15 residues. Looked up from germline, CDR1 is MNHEY and CDR2 is SVGAGI. CDR3 in amino acids: CASSLTQGFNQPQHF. In DNA form, the CDR3 reads TGTGCCAGCAGTCTCACGCAGGGTTTCAATCAGCCCCAGCATTTT.

This clonotype appeared a few times. J is TRBJ1-6 and V is TRBV19; the D is unclear. Trimming removed 3 bases at V and 7 bases at J, with 10 bases between. The CDR3 is 14 amino acids. The V gene's germline CDR1 is LNHDA and CDR2 SQIVND (reference sequence). CDR3 coding DNA: TGTGCCAGTAGTATTTCCCAGGCGAATTCACCCCTCCACTTT. This translates into CASSISQANSPLHF.

As DNA, the CDR3 is TGTGCCACCAGCAGCTTGGCAGGGGGTACCCTCTACGAGCAGTACTTC. This codes for CATSSLAGGTLYEQYF. This sequence joins TRBV15 and TRBJ2-7, with 7 bases matching TRBD1. The CDR3 totals 16 residues. Trimming cost V 3 bases and J 3 bases; bases outside gene matches: 11. Germline CDR1 and CDR2: LNHNV and YYDKDF (reference sequence).

The chain carries TRBV7-2 and TRBJ2-3; 12 nucleotides line up with TRBD2. The CDR3 covers 18 residues. CDR1 and CDR2 (germline): SGHTA, FQGNSA. J lost 6 bases, V lost 9 bases, and 19 bases had no gene match. The CDR3 spells CASSITPRGLAGGDTQYF. The CDR3 bases are TGTGCCAGTAGTATAACCCCTCGTGGTCTAGCGGGGGGGGATACGCAGTATTTT.

The CDR3 region is CASSQTSGGGETQYF. In DNA form, the CDR3 reads TGTGCCAGCAGCCAGACTAGCGGGGGGGGGGAGACCCAGTACTTC. The V gene is TRBV2, the J gene TRBJ2-5; TRBD2 matches 14 bases. This CDR3 comprises 15 residues. Trimming at V came to 6 bases and at J to 5 bases, leaving 5 bases not matched to a gene. Germline V gene lookup returns CDR1 SNHLY and CDR2 FYNNEI.

This clonotype was seen more than once but under ten times. The V and J genes are TRBV19 and TRBJ1-2; no clear D. Germline assignment: CDR1 LNHDA and CDR2 SQIVND (reference sequence). V lost 3 bases, J lost 4 bases, and 6 bases lay in between. CDR3 size: 12 residues. CDR3 loop: CASSIRTYGYTF. The CDR3 nucleotides read TGTGCCAGTAGTATCCGGACCTATGGCTACACCTTC.

Worth noting for this clonotype: A much larger clonotype is one base distant, so this may be a read error. The chain is built from TRBV10-3 and TRBJ2-5; no firm D call. Germline CDR1 and CDR2: ENHRY and SYGVKD. CDR3 length: 11 residues. The CDR3 DNA follows: TGTGCCATCAGTGAACAAGGGACCCAGTACTTC. Protein: CAISEQGTQYF.

The chain links TRBV18 to TRBJ1-5, with D tentatively TRBD1 (6 bases). The length of the CDR3 is 15 residues. Germline loops: CDR1 KGHSH, CDR2 LQKENI. V was clipped by 2 bases and J by 1 base, with 9 bases between them. The DNA of the CDR3 is TGTGCCAGCTCACCAGGGGGCCGGAGCAATCAGCCCCAGCATTTT. Translating gives CASSPGGRSNQPQHF.

V is TRBV10-3 and J is TRBJ2-3; a possible D gene is TRBD1 (5 bases). CDR1 is ENHRY, CDR2 SYGVKD, per germline. This CDR3 spans 15 amino acids. The V gene lost 4 bases and the J gene lost 3 bases, with 14 bases spanning the gap. Written as DNA, the CDR3 is TGTGCCATCAGTGGAGGTCAGGGAAAGACAGATACGCAGTATTTT. Translated: CAISGGQGKTDTQYF.

This clonotype was observed at least ten times. The V gene is TRBV7-9, the J gene TRBJ2-3; TRBD1 aligns across 8 bases. This CDR3 has 15 amino acids. J gave up 0 bases and V 5 bases, and 4 bases lay outside the gene matches. Germline V lookup: CDR1 SEHNR, CDR2 FQNEAQ (reference sequence). In nucleotides, the CDR3 is TGTGCCAGCAGCCGCCAGGGGGCAAGCACAGATACGCAGTATTTT. Its translation is CASSRQGASTDTQYF.

With regard to this clonotype: The CDR3 carries no conserved terminal phenylalanine or tryptophan, so it likely arises from a read error. No DNA is shown, since the ends of the CDR3 on it are uncertain; the CDR3 is the one TCRdb lists. The chain recombines TRBV5-1 with TRBJ2-6; the D call of TRBD2 is as the table states it, not checked on the DNA. Per germline, CDR1 SGHRS and CDR2 YFSETQ. The CDR3 extends over 10 residues, inclusive of both ends. The CDR3 loop is CASSLPPSTS.